This is a list of T cell receptor beta chains from one sample in a study of T cell responses to AZD1222 COVID-19 vaccine. Sequencing was performed with immunoSEQ multiplex PCR; in TCRdb, only in-frame clones are kept and a portion is missing. The sample yields around 140,000 clones, under 90% seen once. The starting material was peripheral blood, obtained on day 0 of AZD1222 vaccination. The receptors stem from an adult in good health. Both conserved end residues are part of each CDR3. D genes are given only for firm matches. The listing skips clone size in some rows; elsewhere it reads once, few, many or a size class.

TRBV14	NA	NA	TRBJ1-1	TGTGCCAGCAGCCAAGTTCTATGGGCGGCTTTCTTT	CASSQVLWAAFF
TRBV3-1/TRBV3-2	NA	NA	TRBJ2-2	TGTGCCAGCAGCCAAACTTTCCCCAGGGGAATCGCGAACACCGGGGAGCTGTTTTTT	CASSQTFPRGIANTGELFF
TRBV9	NA	TRBD2	TRBJ2-7	TGTGCCAGCAGCGTGTCGGCAGCGGGGGGACGTACGAGCTCCTACGAGCAGTACTTC	CASSVSAAGGRTSSYEQYF
TRBV6-6	NA	NA	TRBJ1-1	TGTGCCAGCAGTTATTCGAAGTTATATGAAGCTTTCTTT	CASSYSKLYEAFF
TRBV11-2	NA	TRBD1	TRBJ1-4	TGTGCCAGCAGCTTAGAGATGGGACAGGGCAATGAAAAACTGTTTTTT	CASSLEMGQGNEKLFF
TRBV15	NA	NA	TRBJ1-3	TGTGCCACCAGCAGAGATTTGACGGTTGGAAACACCATATATTTT	CATSRDLTVGNTIYF
TRBV6-5	NA	NA	TRBJ1-5	TGTGCCAGCAGTACGACGGTTAGCAATCAGCCCCAGCATTTT	CASSTTVSNQPQHF
TRBV6-5	NA	TRBD2	TRBJ2-1	TGTGCCAGCAGTCACGGACTAGCGGGGGAGTTAGGGCAGTTCTTC	CASSHGLAGELGQFF
TRBV12-3/TRBV12-4	NA	TRBD1	TRBJ1-2	TGTGCCAGCAGCTCTGGACAGGGGTATGGCTACACCTTC	CASSSGQGYGYTF
TRBV19	NA	TRBD1	TRBJ1-6	TGTGCCACTAAGCAGGGGGCCAATTCACCCCTCCACTTT	CATKQGANSPLHF
TRBV2	NA	NA	TRBJ2-1	TGTGCCAGCAGTGAAACGGACTTGGAGCAGTTCTTC	CASSETDLEQFF
TRBV27	NA	TRBD1	TRBJ1-1	TGTGCCAGCAGTTTTGGGGGGGGTAGGGGGCGAGCTTTCTTT	CASSFGGGRGRAFF
TRBV13	NA	NA	TRBJ1-2	TGTGCCAGCAGCGTTCAGGGGAACTATGGCTACACCTTC	CASSVQGNYGYTF
TRBV3-1/TRBV3-2	NA	NA	TRBJ1-1	TGTGCCAGCAGCCAAGTTGCAGGGGAGACTGAAGCTTTCTTT	CASSQVAGETEAFF
TRBV3-1/TRBV3-2	once	NA	TRBJ2-6	TGTGCCAGCAGCCAAGGAGGGTCCGGGGCCAACGTCCTGACTTTC	CASSQGGSGANVLTF
TRBV5-1	NA	TRBD1	TRBJ2-2	TGCGCCAGCAGCTTGCGCACAGGGGGCTGGGACACCGGGGAGCTGTTTTTT	CASSLRTGGWDTGELFF
TRBV6-2/TRBV6-3	NA	NA	TRBJ2-1	TGTGCCAGCAGTTACGTGGTGGGCGGTTCCTACAATGAGCAGTTCTTC	CASSYVVGGSYNEQFF
TRBV2	NA	NA	TRBJ1-3	TGTGCCAGCAGTACTGACTCTGGAAACACCATATATTTT	CASSTDSGNTIYF
TRBV11-2	NA	NA	TRBJ2-1	TGTGCCAGCAGCTTAGAGACCTACAATGAGCAGTTCTTC	CASSLETYNEQFF
TRBV5-6	NA	TRBD1	TRBJ1-1	TGTGCCAGCAGCGCTGTCGGGACAGGGACCACTGAAGCTTTCTTT	CASSAVGTGTTEAFF
TRBV6-6	NA	TRBD1	TRBJ2-7	TGTGCCAGCAGTTCCCTAACCAGGGGGCTCTACGAGCAGTACTTC	CASSSLTRGLYEQYF
TRBV6-2/TRBV6-3	NA	NA	TRBJ2-3	TGTGCCAGCAGCCTCCCAGAGGTTACGCAGTATTTT	CASSLPEVTQYF
TRBV11-2	NA	NA	TRBJ1-6	TGTGCCAGCAGCTTGAACCTTGTTTCACCCCTCCACTTT	CASSLNLVSPLHF
TRBV19	NA	NA	TRBJ1-1	TGTGCCAGTAGTCCCTCTGTGGGGATTTCTTCTGAAGCTTTCTTT	CASSPSVGISSEAFF
TRBV3-1/TRBV3-2	NA	NA	TRBJ2-1	TGTGCCAGCAGCCCCCTTCGGGGCGCAGAGCAGTTCTTC	CASSPLRGAEQFF
TRBV6-6	NA	NA	TRBJ1-5	TGTGCCAGCAGTTACTCGACAGGTAATCAGCCCCAGCATTTT	CASSYSTGNQPQHF
TRBV5-6	NA	TRBD1	TRBJ2-5	TGTGCCAGCACCAAGGACAGGGTAGAAGTAGAGACCCAGTACTTC	CASTKDRVEVETQYF
TRBV24-1	NA	NA	TRBJ2-3	TGTGCCACCAGTTCAGCCAAGAGAGGGAGCACAGATACGCAGTATTTT	CATSSAKRGSTDTQYF
TRBV12-3/TRBV12-4	NA	NA	TRBJ2-1	TGTGCCAGCAGTCCCGACCGGTACAATGAGCAGTTCTTC	CASSPDRYNEQFF
TRBV5-1	NA	NA	TRBJ1-2	TGCGCCAGCAGCTCATCCATAAAGGGACCAAAGGACGGCTACACCTTC	CASSSSIKGPKDGYTF
TRBV7-7	once	NA	TRBJ1-1	TGTGCTAGCAGCTCCGACATGAACACTGAAGCTTTCTTT	CASSSDMNTEAFF
TRBV9	once	NA	TRBJ2-5	TGTGCCAGCAGCCCCGGGGTGAGAGGGGGTGTTGTAGAGACCCAGTACTTC	CASSPGVRGGVVETQYF
TRBV7-2	NA	NA	TRBJ1-5	TGTGCCAGCAGCCGAGAGTTAAATCAGCCCCAGCATTTT	CASSRELNQPQHF
TRBV27	few	NA	TRBJ1-1	TGTGCCAGCAGGTCGATCCAGGGGACCGAAGCTTTCTTT	CASRSIQGTEAFF
TRBV6-5	NA	TRBD2	TRBJ2-7	TGTGCCAGCAGTCCCGGGGGGGAGCAGTACTTC	CASSPGGEQYF
TRBV7-2	NA	TRBD2	TRBJ2-5	TGTGCCAGCAGCTTAGGGTTCGGGGGAGGGGAGACCCAGTACTTC	CASSLGFGGGETQYF
TRBV19	NA	TRBD2	TRBJ2-2	TGTGCCAGTAGTATTTTTTCTGCGGGGGGGGGCACGGAGCTGTTTTTT	CASSIFSAGGGTELFF
TRBV5-1	NA	TRBD1	TRBJ1-6	TGCGCCAGCAGCTTGGACTGGGGACAGGGTAACTCACCCCTCCACTTT	CASSLDWGQGNSPLHF
TRBV3-1/TRBV3-2	NA	TRBD1	TRBJ2-5	TGTGCCAGCAGCCCTTGGGACAGGGTGGACCAAGAGACCCAGTACTTC	CASSPWDRVDQETQYF
TRBV7-3	NA	NA	TRBJ1-2	TGTGCCAGCAGCTCCGACCCCTGGGGATCCTATGGCTACACCTTC	CASSSDPWGSYGYTF
TRBV3-1/TRBV3-2	NA	NA	TRBJ1-5	TGTGCCAGCAGCCAAACCGGGACTTATAGCAATCAGCCCCAGCATTTT	CASSQTGTYSNQPQHF
TRBV7-2	NA	NA	TRBJ1-5	TGTGCCAGCAGCCTGAACAGGGCCCAGCCCCAGCATTTT	CASSLNRAQPQHF
TRBV2	NA	NA	TRBJ2-1	TGTGCCAGCAGTGAAGCCTCGGGACGGACCTCGAGCGGGTTCTTC	CASSEASGRTSSGFF
TRBV27	NA	TRBD1	TRBJ2-3	TGTGCCAGCAGTACCTACCGGGACAGGGGGAGCACAGATACGCAGTATTTT	CASSTYRDRGSTDTQYF
TRBV30	NA	TRBD2	TRBJ2-3	TGTGCCTGGAGTGTACCAGCGGGGGTCACAGATACGCAGTATTTT	CAWSVPAGVTDTQYF
TRBV18	NA	NA	TRBJ2-3	TGTGCCAGCTCACCAAGTCGGACCCAGATTTCAGATACGCAGTATTTT	CASSPSRTQISDTQYF
TRBV6-5	NA	NA	TRBJ2-7	TGTGCCAGCAGTTTGGCGGGGAGCGCCTACGAGCAGTACTTC	CASSLAGSAYEQYF
TRBV27	NA	TRBD1	TRBJ2-7	TGTGCCAGCAGGACCCCAGGGACAGGCTCCTACGAGCAGTACTTC	CASRTPGTGSYEQYF
TRBV7-2	NA	NA	TRBJ2-3	TGTGCCAGCAGCTTAGTAGGTAGCACAGATACGCAGTATTTT	CASSLVGSTDTQYF
TRBV4-1	NA	NA	TRBJ1-5	TGCGCCAGCAGCCAAGTTTTCCTTAGCAATCAGCCCCAGCATTTT	CASSQVFLSNQPQHF
TRBV28	once	NA	TRBJ1-4	TGTGCCAGCGGAGTCGGCGCAACTAATGAAAAACTGTTTTTT	CASGVGATNEKLFF
TRBV2	once	NA	TRBJ1-3	TGTGCCAGCAGTAACTCTGGAAACACCATATATTTT	CASSNSGNTIYF
TRBV10-1	NA	NA	TRBJ2-2	TGCGCCAGCAGTTTTAACACCGGGGAGCTGTTTTTT	CASSFNTGELFF
TRBV28	many	NA	TRBJ1-5	TGTGCCAGCAGTTACACAGTCAATCAGCCCCAGCATTTT	CASSYTVNQPQHF
TRBV3-1/TRBV3-2	NA	NA	TRBJ1-6	TGTGCCAGCAGCCTGGGCCCTCAACCCTATAATTCACCCCTCCACTTT	CASSLGPQPYNSPLHF
TRBV4-3	NA	TRBD2	TRBJ2-1	TGCGCCAGCGGTCTAGGACTAGCGGAGTACAATGAGCAGTTCTTC	CASGLGLAEYNEQFF
TRBV2	NA	NA	TRBJ1-1	TGTGCCAGCAGTGAATTGAGCTCCTCAGAGTATGCTTTCTTT	CASSELSSSEYAFF